The 15 T cell receptor beta chains given below trace back to one sample, sequenced in a study of CD8 T cells in Susac syndrome (dated by TCRdb to the late 2010s). Libraries were built with the immunoSEQ multiplex PCR assay. RNA was extracted using the RNeasy kit, and roughly 0.5 to 1 ug of the RNA was reverse transcribed with random hexamers. TCRdb reworked the public reads: Q25 trimming with fastp, MiXCR clone assembly, productive beta chains retained. Rows with one shared CDR3 protein collapse into an entry with the most common genes and DNA. The sample includes 300,000 to 350,000 distinct CDR3 sequences, with 92% observed a single time. The top ten constitute roughly 0.07% of the sample. The sequenced sample consisted of CD4+ T cells from PBMCs. These receptor sequences come from a human donor with multiple sclerosis.

This clonotype has a single count. This chain joins TRBV13 and TRBJ2-3; no clear D. V lost 7 bases, J lost 2 bases, and 16 bases lay in between. Germline V gene sequence: CDR1 PRHDT, CDR2 FYEKMQ (reference sequence). The CDR3 contains 15 residues. CDR3 nucleotide sequence: TGTGCCAGCATGATTCTGACTGGCCCCACAGATACGCAGTATTTT. The encoded protein is CASMILTGPTDTQYF.

The chain joins TRBV6-5 to TRBJ2-7; TRBD1 is a possible D gene (5 bases). The length of the CDR3 is 12 residues. V dropped 6 bases and J dropped 6 bases, with 12 bases sitting between them. Germline loops: CDR1 MNHEY, CDR2 SVGAGI. The DNA for the CDR3 is TGTGCCAGCAGATCGACAGTTGGCGAGCAGTACTTC. Its translation is CASRSTVGEQYF.

The chain employs TRBV4-2 and TRBJ2-1; tentative D call: TRBD2 (5 bases). Germline V gene sequence: CDR1 LGHNA, CDR2 YNFKEQ. The V and J ends lost 4 bases and 9 bases respectively, with 19 bases between them. The CDR3 consists of 15 residues. The CDR3 bases are TGTGCCAGCAGCCCGCCCGGGGTTAGCTCGGGTGAGCAGTTCTTC. The encoded protein is CASSPPGVSSGEQFF.

A few counts support this clonotype. The rearrangement joins TRBV7-2 to TRBJ2-3; no clear D gene. The V end was cut by 2 bases, the J end by 4 bases, with 7 bases between. The length of the CDR3 is 13 residues. Germline V gene lookup returns CDR1 SGHTA and CDR2 FQGNSA. The CDR3 region is CASSLRAADTQYF. DNA for the CDR3: TGTGCCAGCAGCTTACGAGCTGCAGATACGCAGTATTTT.

The rearrangement links TRBV29-1 to TRBJ1-1; D perhaps matches TRBD1 (5 bases). This CDR3 spans 12 amino acids. Between the trimmed V and J ends, which lost 7 bases and 3 bases, there was a span of 12 bases. Germline V CDR1 and CDR2: SQVTM, ANQGSEA. CDR3 sequence (DNA): TGCAGCGGACGGGCCAGGGACACTGAAGCTTTCTTT. Translating gives CSGRARDTEAFF.

The rearrangement uses TRBV19 and TRBJ2-3, with a possible D match to TRBD2 (6 bases). The germline V and J ends were trimmed by 7 bases and 3 bases, with 14 bases remaining between them. Germline CDR1 and CDR2: LNHDA and SQIVND (reference sequence). CDR3 length equals 14 residues. In DNA form, the CDR3 reads TGTGCCAGTACTGAGGGAGGAGGGACAGATACGCAGTATTTT. Encoded protein: CASTEGGGTDTQYF. Filled out from reference TRBV19 and TRBJ2-3, the complete variable domain reads DGGITQSPKYLFRKEGQNVTLSCEQNLNHDAMYWYRQDPGQGLRLIYYSQIVNDFQKGDIAEGYSVSREKKESFPLTVTSAQKNPTAFYLCASTEGGGTDTQYFGPGTRLTVL.

This rearrangement joins TRBV5-1 to TRBJ2-3; maybe TRBD1 (6 bases). The V gene's germline CDR1 is SGHRS and CDR2 YFSETQ. The V end was cut by 4 bases, the J end by 5 bases, with 20 bases between. The CDR3 is 16 amino acids. CDR3 residues: CASSLRAAGAGDTQYF. In nucleotides, the CDR3 is TGCGCCAGCAGCCTTAGGGCTGCAGGGGCGGGAGATACGCAGTATTTT.

The chain employs TRBV7-2 and TRBJ2-1, with D possibly being TRBD2 (6 bases). The germline V and J ends were trimmed by 2 bases and 15 bases, with 26 bases remaining between them. The germline gives CDR1 SGHTA, CDR2 FQGNSA. The CDR3 consists of 16 residues. CDR3 region: CASSLSILEVGSVPFF. CDR3 sequence (DNA): TGTGCCAGCAGCTTATCAATCTTGGAGGTCGGGAGTGTGCCGTTCTTC.

The chain joins TRBV20-1 to TRBJ2-1; TRBD2 matches at 9 bases. The CDR3 consists of 13 residues. V lost 6 bases and J lost 8; bases outside the gene matches: 8. Germline CDR1 is DFQATT and CDR2 is SNEGSKA (reference sequence). As DNA, the CDR3 is TGCAGTGCCCCTGTAGCGGGAGTCGATGAGCAGTTCTTC. Its protein product is CSAPVAGVDEQFF.

This chain joins TRBV5-1 and TRBJ1-6; 8 nucleotides line up with TRBD1. This CDR3 comprises 16 residues. V was clipped by 4 bases and J by 7 bases; unmatched bases: 10. Germline CDR1 is SGHRS and CDR2 is YFSETQ. The CDR3 sequence is CASSPSQGAANSPLHF. DNA of the CDR3: TGCGCCAGCAGCCCCTCGCAGGGGGCGGCCAATTCACCCCTCCACTTT. The full variable domain, rest sourced from reference TRBV5-1 and TRBJ1-6, is KAGVTQTPRYLIKTRGQQVTLSCSPISGHRSVSWYQQTPGQGLQFLFEYFSETQRNKGNFPGRFSGRQFSNSRSEMNVSTLELGDSALYLCASSPSQGAANSPLHFGNGTRLTVT.

J is TRBJ1-1 and V is TRBV2, with D maybe TRBD1 (5 bases). CDR3 length: 14 amino acids. V lost 5 bases and J 3 bases, leaving 13 bases between the germline ends. CDR1 is SNHLY and CDR2 is FYNNEI in the germline V gene. The CDR3 sequence: CASSRRGWDTEAFF. The CDR3 DNA is TGTGCCAGCAGTCGTCGGGGGTGGGACACTGAAGCTTTCTTT.

V is TRBV19 and J is TRBJ1-2; 8 positions agree with TRBD1. The CDR3 spans 14 residues. With V trimmed by 3 bases and J by 5 bases, 5 bases remained unmatched. The germline CDR1 and CDR2 sequences are LNHDA and SQIVND (reference sequence). For the CDR3, the DNA is TGTGCCAGTAGTATTGCGACAGGGGAATATGGCTACACCTTC. Translated: CASSIATGEYGYTF.

The chain has TRBV11-2 and TRBJ2-6, with TRBD1 matching 7 bases. In germline, CDR1 is SGHAT, CDR2 FQNNGV. Losses at the gene ends were 6 bases for V and 0 bases for J; bases not matched to a gene: 5. The CDR3 contains 16 residues. As DNA, the CDR3 is TGTGCCAGCAGAGGACAGGTTCTCTCTGGGGCCAACGTCCTGACTTTC. This encodes CASRGQVLSGANVLTF.

V and J are TRBV29-1 and TRBJ1-1; 8 bases are shared with TRBD1. Unmatched junction bases numbered 3, after V lost 2 bases and J lost 4 bases. Germline values: CDR1 SQVTM, CDR2 ANQGSEA. The CDR3 totals 13 residues. The CDR3 protein is CSVEITGGTEAFF. The CDR3 DNA reads as TGCAGCGTTGAAATTACAGGGGGCACTGAAGCTTTCTTT.

The chain employs TRBV30 and TRBJ2-5, with 7 bases matching TRBD2. The germline V gene encodes CDR1 GTSNPN and CDR2 SVGIG (reference sequence). The J segment lost 4 bases and the V segment lost 4 bases, leaving 9 bases of the junction unmatched. The CDR3 runs to 14 residues. CDR3 sequence reads: CAWTSQRGVETQYF. For the CDR3, the DNA is TGTGCCTGGACTAGTCAGCGGGGCGTAGAGACCCAGTACTTC.